This T cell receptor beta chain was sequenced in a study of monozygotic twins with inflammatory bowel disease. Molecular identifiers with 6-nucleotide sample barcodes were added during cDNA synthesis via template switching. TCRdb reanalyzed the 5' RACE reads and collapses them to one entry per CDR3 protein, without DNA. There are about 140,000 distinct CDR3 sequences in the sample, with around 1.2% held by the top ten. CDR1 and CDR2 from the germline V gene are SQVTM and ANQGSEA. The CDR3 spans 15 residues. Sequencing was done on a sample of blood. The chain combines TRBV29-1 with TRBJ2-1; the D gene TCRdb calls, TRBD2, cannot be checked with no DNA. This clonotype was sampled from a human donor with ulcerative colitis or Crohn's disease, or a healthy co-twin of an affected twin (not recorded which). This chain's CDR3 is CSVERTSGRSNEQFF.